This TCR beta chain was captured by sequencing in a study of cytomegalovirus exposure and HLA in healthy donors (dated by TCRdb to 2017 to 2019). Regarding the complete study: A later analysis indicated that the 120 validation repertoires were generated on the platform also employed for the 670 or so repertoires of the first cohort. The study aimed to test whether cataloging public T cell receptors could reveal signatures of past pathogen exposure. To predict cytomegalovirus infection status, the study combined high-throughput TCR immunosequencing, statistical association of individual TCRs with disease status, and machine learning. A separate validation cohort of about 110 different subjects was used in addition to the 666-subject first cohort.

Separate from the approximately 670-subject first cohort, the validation cohort of over 90 subjects was the group to which the donors belonged. Overall study results and their limits: A total of about 180 TCR beta chains were listed by the study as associated with cytomegalovirus. Most TCR sequences were observed very rarely across donors, whereas some public TCRs were present in many individuals. A few of the identified cytomegalovirus-associated TCR beta chains were confirmed in vitro to be specific for cytomegalovirus antigens. Of the cluster scores, around 95% were above 0 in a later analysis, which found that TCRs clustered in the first cohort also tended to co-occur in the approximately 120 validation repertoires. Cytomegalovirus status was reported to be diagnosed by the classifier with high specificity and sensitivity in both the original and validation cohorts. A later analysis had no HLA typing for the validation cohort, so co-occurrence there was scored across all 120 or so repertoires. According to the authors, the approach could potentially be generalized to other disease states and immunological phenotypes.

At the junction V is shortened by 6 bases and J by 4 bases, with 12 bases in between. The CDR3 spans 13 residues, from the cysteine through the phenylalanine. CDR3 DNA only is kept here, 39 bases in frame from base 1. The germline V gene sets CDR1 to MNHNS and CDR2 to SASEGT. Library method: the immunoSEQ multiplex PCR assay. The original pipeline was this. A statistical classification framework was developed to diagnose cytomegalovirus status using the catalog of TCR beta chain sequences. TCRdb's version of the immuneACCESS table is confined to in-frame rearrangements and falls short of the full clone set. An unresolved V gene accounts for under half of the shortfall where checked; the remainder is of unknown origin. From that table come the V and J calls and clone size; the DNA was used to work out D and trimming. For this sample the table gives about 200,000 clones, of which around four fifths were detected only once. 4.5% to 7% of the sample comes from the top ten.

Note on this clone: It lacks a known antigen. Per-nucleotide qualities are absent, and no much larger clonotype sits a single base away.

The sequence links TRBV6-1 to TRBJ1-2; TRBD1 could be the D gene, as 6 bases match. The source is a woman under 30 in good health and CMV-seronegative. Material for sequencing was PBMCs. DNA sequence: TGTGCCAGCAGACCCGACAGGACCTATGGCTACACCTTC. This sequence encodes CASRPDRTYGYTF.